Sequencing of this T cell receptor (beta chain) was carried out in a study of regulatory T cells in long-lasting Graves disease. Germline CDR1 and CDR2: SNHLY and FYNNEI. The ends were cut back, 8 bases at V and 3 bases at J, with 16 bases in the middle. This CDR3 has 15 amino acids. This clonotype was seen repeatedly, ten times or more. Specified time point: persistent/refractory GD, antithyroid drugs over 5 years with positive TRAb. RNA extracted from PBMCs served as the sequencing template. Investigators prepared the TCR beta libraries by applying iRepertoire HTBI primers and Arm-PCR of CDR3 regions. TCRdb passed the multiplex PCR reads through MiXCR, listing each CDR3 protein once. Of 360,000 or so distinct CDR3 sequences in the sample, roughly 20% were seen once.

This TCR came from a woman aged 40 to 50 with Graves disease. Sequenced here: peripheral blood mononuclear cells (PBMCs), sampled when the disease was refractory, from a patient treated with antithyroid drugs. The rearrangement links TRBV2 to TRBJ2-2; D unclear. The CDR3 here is CASCQQRPYTGELFF. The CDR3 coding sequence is TGTGCCAGCTGCCAACAGCGACCTTACACCGGGGAGCTGTTTTTT.